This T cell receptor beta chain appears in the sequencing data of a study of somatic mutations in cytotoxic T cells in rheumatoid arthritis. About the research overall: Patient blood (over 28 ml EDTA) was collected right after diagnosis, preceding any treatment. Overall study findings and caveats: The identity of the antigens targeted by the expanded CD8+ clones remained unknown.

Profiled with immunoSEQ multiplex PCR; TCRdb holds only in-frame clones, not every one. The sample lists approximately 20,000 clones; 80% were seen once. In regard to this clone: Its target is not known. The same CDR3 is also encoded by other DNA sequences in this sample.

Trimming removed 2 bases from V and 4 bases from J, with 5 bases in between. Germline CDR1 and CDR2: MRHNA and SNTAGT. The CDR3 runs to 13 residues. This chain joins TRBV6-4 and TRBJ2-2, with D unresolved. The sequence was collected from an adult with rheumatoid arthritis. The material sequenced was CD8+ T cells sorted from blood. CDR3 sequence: CASSDSSTGELFF. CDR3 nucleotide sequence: TGTGCCAGCAGTGACAGCAGCACCGGGGAGCTGTTTTTT.